Reported below is one TCR beta chain. The antigen is unknown. The sample comes from a study of a mutant IDH1 vaccine in newly diagnosed glioma. Here immunoSEQ multiplex PCR was the method, and the copy in TCRdb shows in-frame clones only, minus some. The table has around 100,000 clones, 85% to 90% seen once. V lost 3 bases to trimming and J lost 5 bases, with 14 bases between them. Germline CDR1 is SGHVS and CDR2 is FQNEAQ. The CDR3 loop spans 14 amino acids. Time point indicated: week 47, end of study. In the vaccine, a single dose held 300 ug of the mutant IDH1 20-mer peptide, along with topical imiquimod.

The source of this sequence is a woman aged 45 to 65 with glioma. The sample in question was PBMCs, obtained from a glioma patient whose treatment included an IDH1 peptide vaccine. The rearrangement joins TRBV7-8 to TRBJ2-7; D possibly corresponds to TRBD1 (5 bases). CDR3 loop: CASSFVSGRDEQYF. CDR3 nucleotides: TGTGCCAGCAGCTTTGTTTCAGGGCGCGACGAGCAGTACTTC.